The clone carrying this T cell receptor (beta chain) was observed at least ten times. Its antigen is as yet unknown. The record originates from a study of T cells in Graves' hyperthyroidism and ophthalmopathy. Study summary: Peripheral blood specimens were obtained at initial diagnosis, prior to any treatment. Notes on the study in general: Most thyroid clonotypes that were expanded above 0.001 also turned up in blood.

Disease duration under 2 months; hyperthyroidism patients were aged 18 to 65. Used for diagnoses were clinical symptoms, serum thyroxine and TRAb, thyroid ultrasound and orbital computed tomography. Amplified TCR beta CDR3 regions came from RNA transcripts. TCR CDR3 underwent first-round RT-PCR with the HTBI primer set. Via MiXCR, TCRdb re-called the multiplex PCR reads, giving one row per CDR3 protein. The sample contains approximately 530,000 distinct CDR3 sequences, approximately 15% of which appear only once. The receptor was derived from a woman under 30 with Graves' hyperthyroidism. The source material was blood.

CDR3 nucleotides: TGTGCCAGCAGCGCTAGCGGGAGGGCGAATGAGCAGTTCTTC. It is translated as CASSASGRANEQFF. This chain connects TRBV28 to TRBJ2-1, with 12 bases aligning to TRBD2. CDR1 MDHEN and CDR2 SYDVKM come from the germline V gene. The ends lost 6 bases at V and 7 bases at J; junction bases unmatched: 4. The CDR3 is 14 amino acids.